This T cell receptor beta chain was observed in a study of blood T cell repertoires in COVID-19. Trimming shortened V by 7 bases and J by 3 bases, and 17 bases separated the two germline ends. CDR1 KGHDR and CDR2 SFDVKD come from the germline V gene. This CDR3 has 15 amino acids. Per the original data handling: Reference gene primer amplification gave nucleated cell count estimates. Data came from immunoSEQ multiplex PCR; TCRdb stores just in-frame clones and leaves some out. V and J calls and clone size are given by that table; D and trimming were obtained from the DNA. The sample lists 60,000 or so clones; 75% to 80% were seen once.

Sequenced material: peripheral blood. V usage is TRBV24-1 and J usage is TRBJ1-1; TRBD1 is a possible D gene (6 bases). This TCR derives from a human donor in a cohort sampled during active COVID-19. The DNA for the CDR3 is TGTGCCACCAGGGGGGCAGGGTTTGATGACACTGAAGCTTTCTTT. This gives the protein CATRGAGFDDTEAFF.